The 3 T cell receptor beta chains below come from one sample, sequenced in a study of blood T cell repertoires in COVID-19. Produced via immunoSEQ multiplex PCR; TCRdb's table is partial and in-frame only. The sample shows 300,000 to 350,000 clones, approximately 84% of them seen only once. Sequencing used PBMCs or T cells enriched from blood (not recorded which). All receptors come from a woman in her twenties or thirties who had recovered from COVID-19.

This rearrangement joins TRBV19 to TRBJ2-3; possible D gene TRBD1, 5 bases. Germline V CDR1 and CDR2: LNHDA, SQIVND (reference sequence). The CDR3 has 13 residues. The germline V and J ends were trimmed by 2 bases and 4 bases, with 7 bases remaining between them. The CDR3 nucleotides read TGTGCCAGTAGTATACAGGGCGCAGATACGCAGTATTTT. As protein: CASSIQGADTQYF.

CDR3 loop: CASSKGLAGTDTQYF. As DNA, the CDR3 is TGCGCCAGCAGCAAGGGACTAGCTGGCACAGATACGCAGTATTTT. The chain joins TRBV5-1 to TRBJ2-3, with 9 bases that match TRBD2. Trimming cost V 4 bases and J 1 base; bases outside gene matches: 4. Germline V gives CDR1 SGHRS, CDR2 YFSETQ. The CDR3 totals 15 residues.

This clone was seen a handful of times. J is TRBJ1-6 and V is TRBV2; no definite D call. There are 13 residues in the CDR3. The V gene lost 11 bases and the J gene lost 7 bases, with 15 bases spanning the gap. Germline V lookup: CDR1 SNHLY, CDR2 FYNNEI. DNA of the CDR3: TGTGCCGTACGGGGAGAATTAAATTCACCCCTCCACTTT. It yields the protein CAVRGELNSPLHF.